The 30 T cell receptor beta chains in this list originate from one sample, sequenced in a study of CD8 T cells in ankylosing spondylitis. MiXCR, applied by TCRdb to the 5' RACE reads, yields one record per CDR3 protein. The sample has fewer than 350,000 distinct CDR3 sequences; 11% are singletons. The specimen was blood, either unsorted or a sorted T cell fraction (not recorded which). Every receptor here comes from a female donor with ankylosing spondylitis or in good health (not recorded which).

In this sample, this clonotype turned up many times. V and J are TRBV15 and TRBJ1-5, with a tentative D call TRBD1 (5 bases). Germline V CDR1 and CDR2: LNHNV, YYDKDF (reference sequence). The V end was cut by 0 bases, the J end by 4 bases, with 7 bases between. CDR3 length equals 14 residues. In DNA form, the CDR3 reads TGTGCCACCAGCAGAGACAGGGTTAATCAGCCCCAGCATTTT. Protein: CATSRDRVNQPQHF.

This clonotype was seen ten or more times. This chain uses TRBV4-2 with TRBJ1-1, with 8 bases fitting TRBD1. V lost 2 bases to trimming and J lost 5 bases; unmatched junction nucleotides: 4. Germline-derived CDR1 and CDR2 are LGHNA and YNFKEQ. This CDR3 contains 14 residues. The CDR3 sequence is CASSQSDRATEAFF. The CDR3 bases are TGTGCCAGCAGCCAATCGGACAGGGCGACTGAAGCTTTCTTT.

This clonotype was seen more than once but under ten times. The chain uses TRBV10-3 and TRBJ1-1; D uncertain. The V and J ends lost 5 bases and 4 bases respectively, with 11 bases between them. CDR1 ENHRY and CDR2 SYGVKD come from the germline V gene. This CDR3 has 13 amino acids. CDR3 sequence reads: CAISSGKSTEAFF. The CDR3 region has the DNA TGTGCCATCAGTTCGGGGAAGAGCACTGAAGCTTTCTTT.

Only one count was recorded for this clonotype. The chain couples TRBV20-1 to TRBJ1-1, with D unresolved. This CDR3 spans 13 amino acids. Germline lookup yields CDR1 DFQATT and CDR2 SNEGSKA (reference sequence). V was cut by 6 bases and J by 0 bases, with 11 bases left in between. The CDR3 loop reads CSASGILNTEAFF. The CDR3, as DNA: TGCAGTGCCTCGGGCATACTGAACACTGAAGCTTTCTTT.

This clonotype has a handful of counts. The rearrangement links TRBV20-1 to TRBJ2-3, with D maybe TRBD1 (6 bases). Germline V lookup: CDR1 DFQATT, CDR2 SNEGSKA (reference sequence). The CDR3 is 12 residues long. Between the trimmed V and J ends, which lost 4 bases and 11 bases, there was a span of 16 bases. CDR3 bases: TGCAGTGCTAAGGAAGGACAGATACTGCAGTATTTT. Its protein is CSAKEGQILQYF.

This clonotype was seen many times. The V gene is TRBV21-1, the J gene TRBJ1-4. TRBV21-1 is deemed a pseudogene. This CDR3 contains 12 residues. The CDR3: CASSRLREKLFF. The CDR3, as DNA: TGTGCCAGCAGCCGACTACGAGAAAAACTGTTTTTT.

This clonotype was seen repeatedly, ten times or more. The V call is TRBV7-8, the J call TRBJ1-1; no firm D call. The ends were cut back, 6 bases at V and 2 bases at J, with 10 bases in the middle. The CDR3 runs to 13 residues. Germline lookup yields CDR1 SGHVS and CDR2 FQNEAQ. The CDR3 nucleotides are TGTGCCAGCAGATTCGACCGTAACACTGAAGCTTTCTTT. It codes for CASRFDRNTEAFF.

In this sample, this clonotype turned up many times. DNA of the CDR3: TGCAGCGTTGCGACGGTACAAGAGACCCAGTACTTC. Translated, it gives CSVATVQETQYF. V usage is TRBV29-1 and J usage is TRBJ2-5; D gene ambiguous. Trimming took 4 bases from V and 2 from J, leaving 8 bases between them. In germline, CDR1 is SQVTM, CDR2 ANQGSEA. The CDR3 spans 12 residues. The entire variable domain, with the rest obtained from reference TRBV29-1 and TRBJ2-5, is as follows: SAVISQKPSRDICQRGTSLTIQCQVDSQVTMMFWYRQQPGQSLTLIATANQGSEATYESGFVIDKFPISRPNLTFSTLTVSNMSPEDSSIYLCSVATVQETQYFGPGTRLLVL.

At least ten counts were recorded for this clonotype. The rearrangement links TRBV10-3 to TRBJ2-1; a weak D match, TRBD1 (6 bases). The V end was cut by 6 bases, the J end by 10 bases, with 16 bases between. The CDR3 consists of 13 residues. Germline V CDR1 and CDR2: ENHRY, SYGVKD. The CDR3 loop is CAIRQPPTGEQFF. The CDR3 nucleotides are TGTGCCATCAGACAGCCTCCCACAGGGGAGCAGTTCTTC.

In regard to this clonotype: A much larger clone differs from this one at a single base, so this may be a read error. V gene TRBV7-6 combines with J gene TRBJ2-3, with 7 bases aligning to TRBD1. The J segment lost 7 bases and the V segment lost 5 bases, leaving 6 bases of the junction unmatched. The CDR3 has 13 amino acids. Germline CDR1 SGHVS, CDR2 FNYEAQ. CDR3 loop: CASSRQGSHTQYF. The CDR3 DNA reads TGTGCCAGCAGCCGACAGGGCTCACATACGCAGTATTTT.

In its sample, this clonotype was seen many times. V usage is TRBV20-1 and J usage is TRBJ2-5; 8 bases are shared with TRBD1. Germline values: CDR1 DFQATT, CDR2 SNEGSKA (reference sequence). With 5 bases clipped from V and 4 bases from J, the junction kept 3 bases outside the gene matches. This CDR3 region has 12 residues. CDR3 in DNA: TGCAGTGCTGAGACAGGGGCAGAGACCCAGTACTTC. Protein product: CSAETGAETQYF.

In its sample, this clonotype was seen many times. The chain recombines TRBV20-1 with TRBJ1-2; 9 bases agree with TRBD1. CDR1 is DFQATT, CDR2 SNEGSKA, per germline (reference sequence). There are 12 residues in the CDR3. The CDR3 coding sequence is TGCAGCACCAGACAGGGGGTCTATGGCTACACCTTC. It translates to CSTRQGVYGYTF.

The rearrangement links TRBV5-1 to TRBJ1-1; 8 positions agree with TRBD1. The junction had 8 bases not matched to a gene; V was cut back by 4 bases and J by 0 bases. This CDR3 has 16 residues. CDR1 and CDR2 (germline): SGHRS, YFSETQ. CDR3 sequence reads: CASSLGQVYLNTEAFF. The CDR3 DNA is TGCGCCAGCAGCCTGGGACAGGTCTATTTGAACACTGAAGCTTTCTTT.

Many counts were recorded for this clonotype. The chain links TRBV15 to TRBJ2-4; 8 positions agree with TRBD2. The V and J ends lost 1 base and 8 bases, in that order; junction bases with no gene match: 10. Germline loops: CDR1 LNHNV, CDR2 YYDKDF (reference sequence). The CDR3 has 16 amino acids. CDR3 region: CATSRATSVGGDIQYF. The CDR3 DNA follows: TGTGCCACCAGCAGAGCGACTAGCGTTGGCGGGGACATTCAGTACTTC.

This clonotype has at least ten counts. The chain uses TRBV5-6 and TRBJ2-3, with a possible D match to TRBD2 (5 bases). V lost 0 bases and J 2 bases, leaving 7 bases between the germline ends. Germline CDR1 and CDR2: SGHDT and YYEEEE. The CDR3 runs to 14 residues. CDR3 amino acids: CASSLGGLTDTQYF. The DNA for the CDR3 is TGTGCCAGCAGCTTGGGCGGACTCACAGATACGCAGTATTTT. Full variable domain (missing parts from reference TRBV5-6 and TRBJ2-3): DAGVTQSPTHLIKTRGQQVTLRCSPKSGHDTVSWYQQALGQGPQFIFQYYEEEERQRGNFPDRFSGHQFPNYSSELNVNALLLGDSALYLCASSLGGLTDTQYFGPGTRLTVL.

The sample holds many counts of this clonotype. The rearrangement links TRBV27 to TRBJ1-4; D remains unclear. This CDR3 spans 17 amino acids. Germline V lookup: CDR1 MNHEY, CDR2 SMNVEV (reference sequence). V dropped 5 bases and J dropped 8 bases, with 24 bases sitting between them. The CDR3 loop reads CASSATSGSIRVEKLFF. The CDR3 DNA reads TGTGCCAGCAGTGCGACCTCTGGTAGTATACGGGTGGAAAAACTGTTTTTT.

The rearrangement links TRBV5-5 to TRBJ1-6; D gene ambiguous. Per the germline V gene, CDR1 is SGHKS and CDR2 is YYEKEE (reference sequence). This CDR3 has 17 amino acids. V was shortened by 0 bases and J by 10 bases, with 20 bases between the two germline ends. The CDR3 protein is CASSLGAWVERTSPLHF. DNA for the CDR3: TGTGCCAGCAGCTTGGGAGCTTGGGTCGAGAGGACCTCACCCCTCCACTTT.

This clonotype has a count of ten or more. The chain's CDR3 is CASSLERGGYEQYF. In nucleotides, the CDR3 is TGTGCCAGCAGCTTAGAGAGAGGGGGCTACGAGCAGTACTTC. This chain connects TRBV7-2 to TRBJ2-7; tentative D call: TRBD1 (6 bases). This CDR3 spans 14 amino acids. Looked up from germline, CDR1 is SGHTA and CDR2 is FQGNSA. Deletions cut 1 base from V and 3 bases from J, with 10 bases between.

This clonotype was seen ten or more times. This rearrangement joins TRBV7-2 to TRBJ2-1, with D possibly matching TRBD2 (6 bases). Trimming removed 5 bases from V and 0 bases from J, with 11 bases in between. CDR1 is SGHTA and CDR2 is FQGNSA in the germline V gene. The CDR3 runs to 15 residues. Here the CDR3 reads CASSRRLDSYNEQFF. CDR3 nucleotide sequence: TGTGCCAGCAGCCGGAGACTAGACTCCTACAATGAGCAGTTCTTC.

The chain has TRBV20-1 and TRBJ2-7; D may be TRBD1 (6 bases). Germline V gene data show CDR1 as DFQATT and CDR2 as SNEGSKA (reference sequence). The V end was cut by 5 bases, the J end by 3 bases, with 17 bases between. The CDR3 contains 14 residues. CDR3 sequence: CSARPPAGVYEQYF. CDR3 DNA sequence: TGCAGTGCTCGCCCCCCGGCAGGGGTCTACGAGCAGTACTTC.

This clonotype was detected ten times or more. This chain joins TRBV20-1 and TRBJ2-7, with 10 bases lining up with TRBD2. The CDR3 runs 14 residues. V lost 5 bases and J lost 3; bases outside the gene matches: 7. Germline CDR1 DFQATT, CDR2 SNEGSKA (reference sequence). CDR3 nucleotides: TGCAGTGCTGAGGGTAGGACTAGCGGCTACGAGCAGTACTTC. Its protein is CSAEGRTSGYEQYF.

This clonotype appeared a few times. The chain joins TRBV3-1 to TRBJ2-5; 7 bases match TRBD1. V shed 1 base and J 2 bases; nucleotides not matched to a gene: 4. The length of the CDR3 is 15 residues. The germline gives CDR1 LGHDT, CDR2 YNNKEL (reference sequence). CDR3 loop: CASSQGRGQQETQYF. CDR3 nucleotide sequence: TGTGCCAGCAGCCAAGGTCGGGGACAGCAAGAGACCCAGTACTTC.

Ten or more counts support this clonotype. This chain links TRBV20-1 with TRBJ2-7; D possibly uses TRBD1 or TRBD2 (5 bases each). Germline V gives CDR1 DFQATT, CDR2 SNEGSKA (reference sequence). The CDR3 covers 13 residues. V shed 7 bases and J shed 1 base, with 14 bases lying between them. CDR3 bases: TGCAGTGGGAGGACACTCGGATCCTACGAGCAGTACTTC. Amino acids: CSGRTLGSYEQYF.

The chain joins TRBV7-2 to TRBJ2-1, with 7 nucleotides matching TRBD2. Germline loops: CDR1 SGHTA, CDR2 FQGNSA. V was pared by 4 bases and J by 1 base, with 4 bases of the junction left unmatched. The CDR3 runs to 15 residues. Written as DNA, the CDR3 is TGTGCCAGCAGCTCCGTGCGGGGGTCCTACAATGAGCAGTTCTTC. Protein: CASSSVRGSYNEQFF.

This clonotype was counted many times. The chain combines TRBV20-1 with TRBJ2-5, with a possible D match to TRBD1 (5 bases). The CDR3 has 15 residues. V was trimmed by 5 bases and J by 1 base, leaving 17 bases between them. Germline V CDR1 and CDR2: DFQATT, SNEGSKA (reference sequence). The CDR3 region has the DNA TGCAGTGCTCAGGTCGGAGAACAGGTCCAAGAGACCCAGTACTTC. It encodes CSAQVGEQVQETQYF.

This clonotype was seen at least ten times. The chain's CDR3 is CSVVPPSSYNEQFF. In DNA, the CDR3 is TGCAGCGTTGTTCCTCCTAGCTCCTACAATGAGCAGTTCTTC. J is TRBJ2-1 and V is TRBV29-1, with unresolved D. V was cut by 4 bases and J by 0 bases, with 10 bases left in between. Germline CDR1 reads SQVTM; CDR2 reads ANQGSEA. The CDR3 sequence is 14 residues long.

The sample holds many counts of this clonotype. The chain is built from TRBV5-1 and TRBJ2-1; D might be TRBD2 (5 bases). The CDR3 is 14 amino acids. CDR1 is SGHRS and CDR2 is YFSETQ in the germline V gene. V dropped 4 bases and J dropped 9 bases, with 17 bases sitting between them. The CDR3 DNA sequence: TGCGCCAGCAGCCGCGAGCCGGGGTTAGTTGAGCAGTTCTTC. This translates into CASSREPGLVEQFF.

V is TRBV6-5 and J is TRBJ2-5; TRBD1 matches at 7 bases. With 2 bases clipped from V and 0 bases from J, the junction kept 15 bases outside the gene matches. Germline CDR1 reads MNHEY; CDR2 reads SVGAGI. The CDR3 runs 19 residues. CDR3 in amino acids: CASSYRPTAGGQYQETQYF. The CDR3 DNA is TGTGCCAGCAGTTACCGACCCACCGCTGGGGGACAGTACCAAGAGACCCAGTACTTC.

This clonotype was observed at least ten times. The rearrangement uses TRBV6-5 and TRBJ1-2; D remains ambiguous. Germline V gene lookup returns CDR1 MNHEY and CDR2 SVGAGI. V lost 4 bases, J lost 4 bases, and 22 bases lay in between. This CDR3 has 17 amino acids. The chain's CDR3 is CASSFSPSSGVGYGYTF. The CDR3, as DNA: TGTGCCAGCAGTTTCAGCCCTTCGAGTGGGGTCGGCTATGGCTACACCTTC.

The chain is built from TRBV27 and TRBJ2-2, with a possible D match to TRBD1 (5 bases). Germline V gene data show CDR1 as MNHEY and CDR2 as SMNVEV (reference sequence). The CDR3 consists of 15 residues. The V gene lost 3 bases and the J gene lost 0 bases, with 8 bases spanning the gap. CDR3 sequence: CASSFQTANTGELFF. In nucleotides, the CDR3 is TGTGCCAGCAGTTTCCAGACAGCGAACACCGGGGAGCTGTTTTTT.